Listed here are 24 T cell receptor beta chains from one sample, sequenced in a study of T cell responses to AZD1222 COVID-19 vaccine. Sequencing used immunoSEQ multiplex PCR; TCRdb keeps in-frame clones, though not all of them. This table has about 120,000 clones, roughly 92% appearing once. The material was peripheral blood, obtained on day 0 of AZD1222 vaccination. All receptors derive from an adult in good health.

CDR3 protein: CASSLVGQGTGELFF. CDR3 sequence (DNA): TGTGCCAGCAGCTTAGTAGGACAGGGCACCGGGGAGCTGTTTTTT. The genes are TRBV7-2 and TRBJ2-2; 8 bases match TRBD1. V trimming: 1 base; J trimming: 4 bases; junction bases outside the gene matches: 2. The CDR3 is 15 residues long. Germline CDR1 SGHTA, CDR2 FQGNSA.

The chain has TRBV6-5 and TRBJ1-6; D perhaps matches TRBD1 (5 bases). The CDR3 has 15 amino acids. The V gene's germline CDR1 is MNHEY and CDR2 SVGAGI. The V and J ends lost 7 bases and 6 bases respectively, with 16 bases between them. The CDR3: CASTDTGGINSPLHF. As DNA, the CDR3 is TGTGCCAGCACCGACACCGGGGGAATTAATTCACCCCTCCACTTT.

This chain uses TRBV6-4 with TRBJ2-6, with D possibly matching TRBD2 (7 bases). Germline V lookup: CDR1 MRHNA, CDR2 SNTAGT. The length of the CDR3 is 16 residues. Trimming left V 0 bases short and J 10 bases short, with 16 bases between. The CDR3 sequence is CASSDSKGGEPNVLTF. In DNA, the CDR3 is TGTGCCAGCAGTGACTCTAAAGGGGGGGAGCCAAACGTCCTGACTTTC.

This sequence joins TRBV4-2 and TRBJ1-5; the D is unclear. Trimming left V 1 base short and J 3 bases short, with 4 bases between. Germline-derived CDR1 and CDR2 are LGHNA and YNFKEQ. This CDR3 comprises 13 residues. CDR3 bases: TGTGCCAGCAGCCAAGCCCCCAATCAGCCCCAGCATTTT. Protein sequence: CASSQAPNQPQHF.

This clone was seen only a few times. This chain joins TRBV6-1 and TRBJ1-5; no definite D call. V was pared by 2 bases and J by 4 bases, with 18 bases between. Germline CDR1 MNHNS, CDR2 SASEGT. This CDR3 region has 17 residues. The CDR3 protein is CASSEFGWEGTNQPQHF. DNA for the CDR3: TGTGCCAGCAGTGAATTTGGTTGGGAGGGTACGAATCAGCCCCAGCATTTT.

The gene calls are TRBV6-1 and TRBJ1-5, with 9 nucleotides matching TRBD1. Germline V lookup: CDR1 MNHNS, CDR2 SASEGT. Trimming cost V 1 base and J 0 bases; bases outside gene matches: 7. The CDR3 runs to 18 residues. The CDR3 loop is CASSEDGTGLNSNQPQHF. As DNA, the CDR3 is TGTGCCAGCAGTGAAGATGGGACAGGGCTGAATAGCAATCAGCCCCAGCATTTT.

V gene TRBV5-8 combines with J gene TRBJ2-5; 13 positions match TRBD2. The J segment lost 4 bases and the V segment lost 4 bases, leaving 7 bases of the junction unmatched. Germline CDR1 reads SGHTS; CDR2 reads YDEGEE. This CDR3 has 16 amino acids. The CDR3 nucleotides read TGTGCCAGCAGCACGGGACTAGCGGGGTTGGGAGAGACCCAGTACTTC. This sequence encodes CASSTGLAGLGETQYF.

Worth noting for this clone: The sample holds other DNA sequences that translate to the same CDR3. CDR3 sequence: CASSIGAGNTIYF. In nucleotides, the CDR3 is TGTGCCAGTAGTATCGGGGCTGGAAACACCATATATTTT. The chain recombines TRBV19 with TRBJ1-3, with D uncertain. The CDR3 covers 13 residues. Germline assignment: CDR1 LNHDA and CDR2 SQIVND (reference sequence). V gave up 3 bases and J gave up 2 bases, with 5 bases separating them.

This clone occurred once. The rearrangement links TRBV6-4 to TRBJ1-1; 8 bases match TRBD1. The CDR3 spans 14 residues. The germline V gene has CDR1 MRHNA and CDR2 SNTAGT. Unmatched junction bases numbered 5, after V lost 5 bases and J lost 3 bases. The CDR3 DNA reads TGTGCCAGCAGTCAGGCAGGGGGCGACACTGAAGCTTTCTTT. Translating gives CASSQAGGDTEAFF.

The chain uses TRBV5-5 and TRBJ2-1; 9 bases align to TRBD2. V lost 4 bases to trimming and J lost 0 bases; unmatched junction nucleotides: 2. CDR3 length: 15 residues. The germline V gene has CDR1 SGHKS and CDR2 YYEKEE (reference sequence). CDR3 loop: CASSLAGRSYNEQFF. In nucleotides, the CDR3 is TGTGCCAGCAGCCTAGCGGGACGCTCCTACAATGAGCAGTTCTTC. Full variable domain (rest looked up from reference TRBV5-5 and TRBJ2-1): DAGVTQSPTHLIKTRGQQVTLRCSPISGHKSVSWYQQVLGQGPQFIFQYYEKEERGRGNFPDRFSARQFPNYSSELNVNALLLGDSALYLCASSLAGRSYNEQFFGPGTRLTVL.

The genes are TRBV3-1 (or the pseudogene TRBV3-2) and TRBJ1-4, with TRBD1 matching over 7 bases. The CDR3 loop spans 15 amino acids. With 4 bases clipped from V and 8 bases from J, the junction kept 10 bases outside the gene matches. Germline CDR1 reads LGHDT; CDR2 reads YNNKEL (reference sequence). The CDR3, as DNA: TGTGCCAGCAGCCCACAGACAGGGTGGGGGGAAAAACTGTTTTTT. Translating it yields CASSPQTGWGEKLFF.

This chain links TRBV5-5 with TRBJ1-2; the D is unclear. From germline, CDR1 is SGHKS and CDR2 YYEKEE (reference sequence). Trimming took 0 bases from V and 5 from J, leaving 14 bases between them. CDR3 length: 15 amino acids. CDR3 in DNA: TGTGCCAGCAGCTTGGGTTCGTCTGGGTTATATGGCTACACCTTC. It codes for CASSLGSSGLYGYTF.

Concerning this clone itself: The same CDR3 arises from other DNA sequences in this sample as well. The chain carries TRBV18 and TRBJ2-5; D is possibly TRBD1 (6 bases). Germline assignment: CDR1 KGHSH and CDR2 LQKENI. The CDR3 sequence is 12 residues long. Trimming removed 6 bases at V and 4 bases at J, with 9 bases between. The CDR3 spells CASSPRGETQYF. DNA of the CDR3: TGTGCCAGCTCTCCCAGGGGAGAGACCCAGTACTTC. Filled out from reference TRBV18 and TRBJ2-5, the complete variable domain reads NAGVMQNPRHLVRRRGQEARLRCSPMKGHSHVYWYRQLPEEGLKFMVYLQKENIIDESGMPKERFSAEFPKEGPSILRIQQVVRGDSAAYFCASSPRGETQYFGPGTRLLVL.

The CDR3 region is CASSSSGGAMTQYF. The DNA of the CDR3 is TGCGCCAGCAGTTCAAGCGGGGGGGCCATGACCCAGTACTTC. The rearrangement uses TRBV10-2 and TRBJ2-5; 10 bases agree with TRBD2. This CDR3 is built from 14 residues. Germline V gives CDR1 WSHSY, CDR2 SAAADI. J was trimmed by 7 bases and V by 5 bases; bases with no gene match: 7.

The chain links TRBV3-1 (or the pseudogene TRBV3-2) to TRBJ1-6; the match to TRBD1 covers 9 bases. The CDR3 runs 15 residues. Germline V gene lookup returns CDR1 LGHDT and CDR2 YNNKEL (reference sequence). Trimming removed 1 base from V and 10 bases from J; junction bases left unmatched: 5. The CDR3, as DNA: TGTGCCAGCAGCCAAGCGACAGGGGGATGGTCACCCCTCCACTTT. It specifies CASSQATGGWSPLHF.

V and J are TRBV11-3 and TRBJ1-3; the D is unclear. CDR3 length equals 14 residues. Trimming pared 1 base from V and 0 bases from J, leaving 4 bases between. Germline CDR1 reads SGHNT; CDR2 reads YENEEA. The CDR3 DNA sequence: TGTGCCAGCAGCTTAGGGGCCTCTGGAAACACCATATATTTT. Translated, it gives CASSLGASGNTIYF.

The V and J genes are TRBV4-1 and TRBJ2-4; possible D gene TRBD2, 6 bases. CDR1 and CDR2 from the germline V gene are MGHRA and YSYEKL. V was cut by 1 base and J by 3 bases, with 16 bases left in between. There are 17 residues in the CDR3. The CDR3 spells CASSQGPAREVKNIQYF. In DNA, the CDR3 is TGCGCCAGCAGCCAAGGGCCTGCGAGGGAGGTCAAAAACATTCAGTACTTC.

The V gene is TRBV18, the J gene TRBJ2-1, with 10 bases lining up with TRBD2. J lost 0 bases, V lost 3 bases, and 5 bases had no gene match. Germline assignment: CDR1 KGHSH and CDR2 LQKENI. The CDR3 length is 17 residues. The CDR3, as DNA: TGTGCCAGCTCACCGACTAGCGGGCGCAGCTCCTACAATGAGCAGTTCTTC. The encoded protein is CASSPTSGRSSYNEQFF.

The CDR3 sequence: CAWSVIYNEQFF. The CDR3 DNA is TGTGCCTGGAGTGTAATCTACAATGAGCAGTTCTTC. The chain joins TRBV30 to TRBJ2-1; unclear D gene. Trimming cost V 0 bases and J 3 bases, with 3 bases left between them. Germline assignment: CDR1 GTSNPN and CDR2 SVGIG (reference sequence). The CDR3 has 12 amino acids.

The chain recombines TRBV27 with TRBJ2-7, with 8 bases that match TRBD1. J was trimmed by 6 bases and V by 5 bases; bases with no gene match: 9. The length of the CDR3 is 14 residues. The germline gives CDR1 MNHEY, CDR2 SMNVEV (reference sequence). CDR3 sequence reads: CASSRGQGGREQYF. The CDR3 nucleotides are TGTGCCAGCAGTCGTGGACAGGGAGGACGCGAGCAGTACTTC.

The chain recombines TRBV2 with TRBJ1-6; D is undetermined. V was cut by 11 bases and J by 5 bases, with 10 bases left in between. CDR1 is SNHLY, CDR2 FYNNEI, per germline. The CDR3 has 12 residues. This chain's CDR3 is CASRLDNSPLHF. CDR3 DNA sequence: TGTGCCTCCCGGTTAGATAATTCACCCCTCCACTTT. Complete variable domain (other parts from reference TRBV2 and TRBJ1-6): EPEVTQTPSHQVTQMGQEVILRCVPISNHLYFYWYRQILGQKVEFLVSFYNNEISEKSEIFDDQFSVERPDGSNFTLKIRSTKLEDSAMYFCASRLDNSPLHFGNGTRLTVT.

This chain joins TRBV9 and TRBJ1-1; maybe TRBD1 (5 bases). The V end was cut by 4 bases, the J end by 5 bases, with 21 bases between. Germline V gene data show CDR1 as SGDLS and CDR2 as YYNGEE. The CDR3 is made up of 16 amino acids. For the CDR3, the DNA is TGTGCCAGCAGCTCTGACCCGCTGGGGCGAAGTACTGAAGCTTTCTTT. This codes for CASSSDPLGRSTEAFF. Together with reference TRBV9 and TRBJ1-1, the CDR3 gives the full variable domain: DSGVTQTPKHLITATGQRVTLRCSPRSGDLSVYWYQQSLDQGLQFLIQYYNGEERAKGNILERFSAQQFPDLHSELNLSSLELGDSALYFCASSSDPLGRSTEAFFGQGTRLTVV.

V gene TRBV6-5 combines with J gene TRBJ1-1; D unclear. Germline V CDR1 and CDR2: MNHEY, SVGAGI. The V gene lost 1 base and the J gene lost 1 base, with 4 bases spanning the gap. The CDR3 has 13 amino acids. The CDR3, as DNA: TGTGCCAGCAGTTACTTGGGGAACACTGAAGCTTTCTTT. Translation gives CASSYLGNTEAFF.

The rearrangement links TRBV5-8 to TRBJ1-4; 10 positions match TRBD1. Germline loops: CDR1 SGHTS, CDR2 YDEGEE. There are 15 residues in the CDR3. J gave up 6 bases and V 1 base, and 3 bases lay outside the gene matches. This CDR3 is CASSLSGTGDEKLFF. DNA of the CDR3: TGTGCCAGCAGCTTGTCTGGGACAGGGGATGAAAAACTGTTTTTT.